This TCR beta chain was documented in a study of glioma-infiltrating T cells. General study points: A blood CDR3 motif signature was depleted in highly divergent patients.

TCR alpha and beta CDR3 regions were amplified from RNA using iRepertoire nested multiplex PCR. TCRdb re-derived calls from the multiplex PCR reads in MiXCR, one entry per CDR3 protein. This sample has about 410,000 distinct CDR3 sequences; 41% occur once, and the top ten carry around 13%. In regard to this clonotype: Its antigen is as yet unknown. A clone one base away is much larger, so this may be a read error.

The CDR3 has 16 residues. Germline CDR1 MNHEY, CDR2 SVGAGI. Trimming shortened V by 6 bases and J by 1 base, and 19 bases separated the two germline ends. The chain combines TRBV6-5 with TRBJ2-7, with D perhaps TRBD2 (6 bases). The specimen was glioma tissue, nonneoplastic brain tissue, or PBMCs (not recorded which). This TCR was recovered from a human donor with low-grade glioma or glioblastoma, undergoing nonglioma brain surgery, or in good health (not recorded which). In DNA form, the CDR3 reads TGTGCCAGCAGAAAGTGGAGACTAGAGTCATCCTACGAGCAGTACTTC. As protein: CASRKWRLESSYEQYF.